A single sample is the source of the 19 T cell receptor beta chains below, sequenced in a study of blood T cell repertoires in COVID-19. Measured with immunoSEQ multiplex PCR; TCRdb has only the in-frame clones, and not every one. The data contain 70,000 to 95,000 clones, 65% to 85% of them singletons. Sequencing used peripheral blood. Every receptor here comes from a woman aged 60-75 years with acute or convalescent COVID-19.

The rearrangement links TRBV20-1 to TRBJ1-2; 7 bases agree with TRBD1. Looked up from germline, CDR1 is DFQATT and CDR2 is SNEGSKA (reference sequence). This CDR3 spans 14 amino acids. Trimming removed 3 bases from V and 4 bases from J; junction bases left unmatched: 8. The CDR3 loop is CSASRGQATYGYTF. CDR3 DNA sequence: TGCAGTGCTAGTAGAGGACAGGCGACCTATGGCTACACCTTC.

Written as DNA, the CDR3 is TGTGCCAGCAGCTCGAAGACAGGGGGCCGGCGCACAGATACGCAGTATTTT. Amino acids: CASSSKTGGRRTDTQYF. The V and J genes are TRBV13 and TRBJ2-3, with TRBD1 matching over 10 bases. The V segment lost 4 bases and the J segment 1 base; nucleotides outside the gene matches: 8. The CDR3 runs 17 residues. Germline loops: CDR1 PRHDT, CDR2 FYEKMQ (reference sequence).

This clone was counted a few times. The CDR3 is CASSLSRAGIGAGANVLTF. In DNA, the CDR3 is TGTGCCAGCAGCTTAAGTAGGGCCGGGATCGGTGCCGGGGCCAACGTCCTGACTTTC. This chain links TRBV7-3 with TRBJ2-6; possible D gene TRBD2, 5 bases. The CDR3 loop spans 19 amino acids. Trimming took 1 base from V and 4 from J, leaving 20 bases between them. The germline CDR1 and CDR2 sequences are SGHTA and FQGTGA.

The chain employs TRBV4-2 and TRBJ1-6; D might be TRBD1 (6 bases). Trimming left V 4 bases short and J 4 bases short, with 11 bases between. Germline loops: CDR1 LGHNA, CDR2 YNFKEQ. The CDR3 is 15 residues long. The CDR3 spells CASSRGGRYNSPLHF. DNA for the CDR3: TGTGCCAGCAGCCGCGGGGGCCGATATAATTCACCCCTCCACTTT.

This clone was counted once. The rearrangement uses TRBV7-3 and TRBJ1-1; a possible D gene is TRBD1 (6 bases). V was shortened by 6 bases and J by 1 base, with 9 bases between the two germline ends. Per the germline V gene, CDR1 is SGHTA and CDR2 is FQGTGA. The CDR3 runs 13 residues. The CDR3 here is CASRKDRNTEAFF. CDR3 DNA sequence: TGTGCCAGCAGGAAGGACAGGAACACTGAAGCTTTCTTT.

This rearrangement joins TRBV19 to TRBJ2-5; D is perhaps TRBD1 (5 bases). This CDR3 region has 13 residues. Trimming took off 2 bases at V and 3 bases at J, with 7 bases between the two ends. CDR1 is LNHDA, CDR2 SQIVND, per germline (reference sequence). CDR3 sequence: CASSIRQKETQYF. CDR3 DNA sequence: TGTGCCAGTAGTATACGACAGAAAGAGACCCAGTACTTC.

The genes are TRBV27 and TRBJ2-5, with a possible D match to TRBD2 (5 bases). The germline V gene has CDR1 MNHEY and CDR2 SMNVEV (reference sequence). Trimming removed 4 bases at V and 3 bases at J, with 6 bases between. This CDR3 spans 12 amino acids. This CDR3 is CASSSGKETQYF. The CDR3, as DNA: TGTGCCAGCAGTTCGGGAAAAGAGACCCAGTACTTC.

The chain is built from TRBV5-5 and TRBJ2-7; D may be TRBD2 (6 bases). Germline V gives CDR1 SGHKS, CDR2 YYEKEE (reference sequence). Trimming removed 0 bases at V and 7 bases at J, with 11 bases between. The CDR3 covers 13 residues. The CDR3 spells CASSLEWGGEQYF. DNA for the CDR3: TGTGCCAGCAGCTTGGAATGGGGAGGAGAGCAGTACTTC.

The rearrangement links TRBV18 to TRBJ2-1; 10 bases are a match to TRBD2. Germline V gene data show CDR1 as KGHSH and CDR2 as LQKENI. The CDR3 runs to 15 residues. V trimming: 3 bases; J trimming: 5 bases; junction bases outside the gene matches: 4. CDR3 sequence reads: CASSPLAGGNNEQFF. The CDR3 DNA is TGTGCCAGCTCACCGTTAGCGGGGGGAAACAATGAGCAGTTCTTC.

The gene calls are TRBV14 and TRBJ2-3; tentative D call: TRBD2 (7 bases). The CDR3 spans 18 residues. The V and J ends lost 1 base and 5 bases respectively, with 22 bases between them. From germline, CDR1 is SGHDN and CDR2 FVKESK. DNA for the CDR3: TGTGCCAGCAGCCAAGTAAAAATGTTCGCGGGGGCCGGAGATACGCAGTATTTT. Its protein product is CASSQVKMFAGAGDTQYF.

The chain links TRBV4-1 to TRBJ2-7; D possibly corresponds to TRBD2 (6 bases). V gave up 0 bases and J gave up 6 bases, with 15 bases separating them. The V gene's germline CDR1 is MGHRA and CDR2 YSYEKL. The CDR3 is made up of 15 amino acids. The CDR3 reads CASSQESLAGFEQYF. CDR3 bases: TGCGCCAGCAGCCAAGAATCGCTGGCGGGGTTCGAGCAGTACTTC.

The chain uses TRBV28 and TRBJ2-1; possible D gene TRBD1, 6 bases. The CDR3 has 15 amino acids. Germline V lookup: CDR1 MDHEN, CDR2 SYDVKM. V lost 10 bases to trimming and J lost 8 bases, with 24 bases between them. The chain's CDR3 is CAINPAGTPKDEQFF. The DNA for the CDR3 is TGTGCCATAAACCCAGCCGGGACACCCAAGGATGAGCAGTTCTTC.

The V gene is TRBV9, the J gene TRBJ1-3, with D unclear. Trimming took off 3 bases at V and 0 bases at J, with 10 bases between the two ends. This CDR3 is built from 15 residues. Germline CDR1 reads SGDLS; CDR2 reads YYNGEE. The CDR3, as DNA: TGTGCCAGCAGCGCTCTGGGCCTCTCTGGAAACACCATATATTTT. The encoded protein is CASSALGLSGNTIYF.

V gene TRBV7-8 combines with J gene TRBJ1-5; D unresolved. From germline, CDR1 is SGHVS and CDR2 FQNEAQ. The V gene lost 1 base and the J gene lost 0 bases, with 19 bases spanning the gap. CDR3 length: 19 amino acids. CDR3 sequence: CASSLEPTTLKYSNQPQHF. CDR3 in DNA: TGTGCCAGCAGCTTAGAACCGACTACCTTAAAATATAGCAATCAGCCCCAGCATTTT.

The chain couples TRBV7-3 to TRBJ2-3; 12 nucleotides line up with TRBD2. CDR3 length: 16 amino acids. CDR1 and CDR2 (germline): SGHTA, FQGTGA. Trimming cost V 5 bases and J 6 bases; bases outside gene matches: 9. The CDR3 region is CASSNLAGGRFDTQYF. For the CDR3, the DNA is TGTGCCAGCAGCAACCTAGCGGGAGGGAGATTTGATACGCAGTATTTT. The entire variable domain, with the rest obtained from reference TRBV7-3 and TRBJ2-3, is as follows: GAGVSQTPSNKVTEKGKYVELRCDPISGHTALYWYRQSLGQGPEFLIYFQGTGAADDSGLPNDRFFAVRPEGSVSTLKIQRTERGDSAVYLCASSNLAGGRFDTQYFGPGTRLTVL.

The chain joins TRBV5-4 to TRBJ1-6, with TRBD1 matching over 7 bases. Germline V gene sequence: CDR1 SGHNT, CDR2 YYREEE (reference sequence). The ends lost 3 bases at V and 7 bases at J; junction bases unmatched: 4. The CDR3 is 14 residues long. The CDR3 DNA reads as TGTGCCAGCAGCTACGGGACAGAGAATTCACCCCTCCACTTT. This translates into CASSYGTENSPLHF.

About this clone itself: At one end, the junction sequence differs from germline, possibly due to a read error. The chain couples TRBV6-1 to TRBJ2-1; 7 bases match TRBD1. CDR3 length: 15 amino acids. The V gene's germline CDR1 is MNHNS and CDR2 SASEGT. The CDR3 reads CASCEGALTYNEQFF. In DNA, the CDR3 is TGTGCCAGCTGTGAGGGGGCTCTCACCTACAATGAGCAGTTCTTC.

The chain links TRBV5-1 to TRBJ1-2; D may be TRBD1 (5 bases). Per germline, CDR1 SGHRS and CDR2 YFSETQ. The CDR3 contains 14 residues. V dropped 4 bases and J dropped 0 bases, with 10 bases sitting between them. CDR3 residues: CASSPGAPNYGYTF. The CDR3 DNA follows: TGCGCCAGCAGCCCTGGGGCCCCTAACTATGGCTACACCTTC. Complete variable domain (other parts from reference TRBV5-1 and TRBJ1-2): KAGVTQTPRYLIKTRGQQVTLSCSPISGHRSVSWYQQTPGQGLQFLFEYFSETQRNKGNFPGRFSGRQFSNSRSEMNVSTLELGDSALYLCASSPGAPNYGYTFGSGTRLTVV.

The chain couples TRBV21-1 to TRBJ1-5. TRBV21-1 is described as a pseudogene. The CDR3 sequence is 11 residues long. In DNA, the CDR3 is TGTGCCAGCAGCAGCCCGCGGGCAGAGCATTTT. Its translation is CASSSPRAEHF.